This TCR beta chain emerged from a study of Ad26.COV2.S vaccination and SARS-CoV-2 variants (dated by TCRdb to about 2021). In the study overall: Vaccine-arm donors came from COV1001, a multicentre, randomized, double-blind, placebo-controlled phase I-IIa trial of Ad26.COV2.S in healthy adults. Throughout the experiments and outcome assessment, investigators stayed blinded to trial group allocation. Sequencing of the TCRbeta repertoire served to evaluate the specificity and breadth of SARS-CoV-2-reactive T cell receptors following Ad26.COV2.S vaccination. Participants in the trial were split at random into five groups of five each, receiving low-dose or high-dose Ad26.COV2.S once or twice, or else placebo on both occasions. The TCR-sequenced set comprised approximately 30 samples: approximately 19 Ad26.COV2.S vaccine recipients, 5 placebo recipients and 8 SARS-CoV-2 convalescent individuals. Dosing of Ad26.COV2.S was intramuscular, at either 5x10^10 or 1x10^11 viral particles, delivered as one shot or as two shots spaced 56 days apart.

The immunoSEQ Assay was the method used to sequence TCRbeta CDR3 regions. After extraction, genomic DNA underwent amplification by bias-controlled multiplex PCR, followed by high-throughput sequencing. On the authors' methods: To quantify the absolute abundance of each unique TCRbeta CDR3 region, sequences were collapsed and filtered. Usable DNA was measured by amplifying reference genes present in all nucleated cells, and TCRbeta template counts were normalized to that usable DNA to estimate T cell fraction. Repertoire TCRs were annotated as SARS-CoV-2-specific when V gene, CDR3 amino acid sequence and J gene were exactly matched to a known reactive TCR set. The reference SARS-CoV-2 TCR set came from MIRA and was filtered for enrichment in COVID-19-positive ImmuneCODE repertoires, removing public or cross-reactive TCRs. Using the MIRA antigens, annotated TCRs were further analysed by specific ORF or by position within an ORF. Breadth was defined as the number of annotated unique rearrangements divided by the total number of unique productive rearrangements, and depth was defined as the summed frequency of the annotated unique rearrangements. Group comparisons of TCR breadth used two-sided Wilcoxon rank-sum tests. TCRdb holds this immuneACCESS table with in-frame rearrangements only. Some clones are missing; in checked studies, unresolved V genes explain under half, and the rest has no known cause. That table furnishes V, J and clone size, whereas the DNA furnished D and trimming. A total of about 400,000 clones appear in this sample, 83% of them only once. The ten biggest clones cover around 7.3% of the sample.

As for this clone: Its cognate antigen has yet to be identified. Per-base qualities were not stored, and no clone one base away is much larger.

What the work shows at the level of the full study, not this receptor alone: According to the authors, total T cell responses may have been underestimated by the TCR breadth and depth analyses. The study lacked the statistical power to compare responses across vaccine doses or regimens. After vaccination, substantial breadth of spike-specific CD8+ and CD4+ T cell responses was reported. Comparable non-spike TCR breadth was observed between vaccine and placebo recipients, consistent with only spike being contained in the vaccine. Spike-specific TCR breadth was higher in Ad26.COV2.S recipients than in placebo recipients (P = 0.0014).

Per the publication, the treatment or condition label means: some 20 received Ad26.COV2.S at low or high dose, single or two shots; 5 received placebo; per-sample allocation not given. For vaccine and placebo recipients, the sequenced repertoires came from samples collected on day 63 after the first injection. In Cohort 1b, roughly 25 adults aged 18-55 years were enrolled at a single site in Boston, USA, between 29 July and 7 August 2020. Ad26.COV2.S was a replication-incompetent adenovirus type 26 vector expressing a prefusion-stabilized SARS-CoV-2 spike protein from the original Wuhan strain. Sequenced material: peripheral blood, taken in a trial of Ad26.COV2.S vaccine versus placebo. The TCR sequence derives from a person between 18 and 59 years old who received the Ad26.COV2.S COVID-19 vaccine or a placebo.

The CDR3 reads CASSLEYGVGYTF. The sequenced DNA is TGTGCCAGCAGCTTAGAGTACGGGGTTGGCTACACCTTC. Recombination joined TRBV11-2 with TRBJ1-2; the D segment cannot be called with confidence. The CDR1 and CDR2 encoded by the germline V gene are SGHAT and FQNNGV. V loses 0 bases, J loses 7 bases, and the germline ends lie 9 bases apart. Its CDR3 holds 13 amino acids, cysteine through phenylalanine. Solely the CDR3 DNA is kept, with 39 bases framed from the first base.